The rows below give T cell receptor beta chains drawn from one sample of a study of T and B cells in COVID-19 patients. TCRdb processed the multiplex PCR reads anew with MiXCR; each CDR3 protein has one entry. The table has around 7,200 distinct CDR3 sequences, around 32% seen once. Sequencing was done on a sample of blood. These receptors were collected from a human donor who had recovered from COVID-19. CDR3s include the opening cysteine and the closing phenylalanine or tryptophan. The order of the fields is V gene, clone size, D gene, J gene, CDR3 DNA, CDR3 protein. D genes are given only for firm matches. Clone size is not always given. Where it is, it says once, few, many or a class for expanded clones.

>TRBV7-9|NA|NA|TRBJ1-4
TGTGCCAGCAGCCAAGACATCGCTAATGAAAAACTGTTTTTT
CASSQDIANEKLFF
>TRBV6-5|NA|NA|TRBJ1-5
TGTGCCAGCAGTTACGGGCCAGGTTCACATCAGCCCCAGCATTTT
CASSYGPGSHQPQHF
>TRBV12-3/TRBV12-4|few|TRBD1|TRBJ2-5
TGTGCCAGCAGACCGACAGGGAGAGAGACCCAGTACTTC
CASRPTGRETQYF
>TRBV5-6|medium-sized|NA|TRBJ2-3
TGTGCCAGCAGCTTGAGTAGCGAGCACCGCACAGATACGCAGTATTTT
CASSLSSEHRTDTQYF
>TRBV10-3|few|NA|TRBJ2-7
TGTGCCATCAGTGAGTCGGTCTACGAGCAGTACTTC
CAISESVYEQYF
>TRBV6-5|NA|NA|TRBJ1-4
TGTGCCAGCAGTTACTCGAAAATGACCCGGTCGGGTGAAAAACTGTTTTTT
CASSYSKMTRSGEKLFF
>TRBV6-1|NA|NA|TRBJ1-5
TGTGCCAGCCATTCAGGTCAGCCCCAGCATTTT
CASHSGQPQHF
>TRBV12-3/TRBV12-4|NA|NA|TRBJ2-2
TGTGCCAGCAGCCAGAGCCCAGCGATGAACACCGGGGAGCTGTTTTTT
CASSQSPAMNTGELFF
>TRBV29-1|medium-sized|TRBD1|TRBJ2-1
TGCAGCGCCATACAGGGGGCGCATGGTGAGCAGTTCTTC
CSAIQGAHGEQFF
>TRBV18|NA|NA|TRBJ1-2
TGTGCCAGCTTGCCAGGGGAGAACTATGGCTACACCTTC
CASLPGENYGYTF
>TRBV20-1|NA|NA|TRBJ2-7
TGCAGTGCTAGAGATCAACGTTCCCAGACCGAGCAGTACTTC
CSARDQRSQTEQYF
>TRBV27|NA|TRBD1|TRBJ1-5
TGTGCCAGCTCACCGATGGGACAGGGGTATAGCAATCAGCCCCAGCATTTT
CASSPMGQGYSNQPQHF
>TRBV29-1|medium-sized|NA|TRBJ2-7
TGCAGCGTTGATGAAGGGGCCTACGAGCAGTACTTC
CSVDEGAYEQYF
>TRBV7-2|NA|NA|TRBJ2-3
TGTGCCAGCAGCTCACAACAGGTTATCCTTACAGATACGCAGTATTTT
CASSSQQVILTDTQYF
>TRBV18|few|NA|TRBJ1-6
TGTGCCAGCTCACCGGGTCAGGGAGCTTCACCCCTCCACTTT
CASSPGQGASPLHF
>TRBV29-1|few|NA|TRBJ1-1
TGCAGCGTTCCAGGGGACACGAACACTGAAGCTTTCTTT
CSVPGDTNTEAFF
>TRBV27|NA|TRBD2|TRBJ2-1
TGTGCCAGCAGTTTGGACTCTCTAGCGGGGCCTTACAATGAGCAGTTCTTC
CASSLDSLAGPYNEQFF
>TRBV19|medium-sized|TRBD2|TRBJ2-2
TGTGCCAGTAGTACCATAGCGGGGGACACCGGGGAGCTGTTTTTT
CASSTIAGDTGELFF
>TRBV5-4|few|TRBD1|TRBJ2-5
TGTGCCAGCAGCCAAATTACAGGGGAAGAGACCCAGTACTTC
CASSQITGEETQYF